This TCR beta chain derives from a study of regulatory T cells in long-lasting Graves disease. Germline V CDR1 and CDR2: DFQATT, SNEGSKA (reference sequence). This CDR3 contains 16 residues. V shed 1 base, J shed 8 bases, and the junction held 11 bases outside the gene matches. This clonotype was detected many times. Its target is unknown. The time point denotes: newly diagnosed GD, antithyroid drugs for less than 3 months. PBMC-derived RNA was used for the TCR library. Study-wide results and limits: The study found lower TCR diversity in persistent Graves' patients than in newly diagnosed ones.

For TCR beta, libraries came from iRepertoire HTBI primers and Arm-PCR of CDR3 regions. TCRdb reanalysed the multiplex PCR reads using MiXCR and keeps one entry per CDR3 protein. The sample includes roughly 510,000 distinct CDR3 sequences, 15% to 20% of them seen just once. These same records also appear under a second study, on T cells in Graves' hyperthyroidism and ophthalmopathy. That source adds: The study left out patients who had uncontrolled infection, other autoimmune disease, pregnancy or lactation. The HTBI set primed first-round TCR CDR3 RT-PCR.

The receptor's source is a man between 18 and 35 years old with Graves disease. Material: peripheral blood mononuclear cells (PBMCs), obtained at new diagnosis, from a patient treated with antithyroid drugs. The chain uses TRBV20-1 and TRBJ2-1; 10 bases map to TRBD2. The CDR3 reads CSARGEAGGPIHEQFF. The CDR3 coding sequence is TGCAGTGCTAGAGGGGAAGCGGGAGGGCCGATCCATGAGCAGTTCTTC.